This TCR beta chain was captured by sequencing in a study of neurological immune-mediated disorders (dated by TCRdb to between 2018 and 2020). About the full investigation: Among the approximately 35 multiple sclerosis patients, relapsing-remitting MS was present in some 30 and secondary progressive MS was present in 3. Peripheral blood TCR-beta repertoires from HTLV-I-associated myelopathy (HAM/TSP) patients, multiple sclerosis patients and healthy controls were compared by UMI-based sequencing. Alongside PBMC samples, the set of some 98 TCR-beta libraries contained longitudinal samples, technical triplicates, and paired CD4+ and CD8+ T-cell subsets that had been sorted. The cohort was made up of approximately 65 subjects, consisting of roughly 14 HAM/TSP patients, about 34 multiple sclerosis patients and around 20 healthy controls. Broader findings and caveats from the paper: No clinical or MRI features were associated with the MS cluster, and the authors said that larger cohorts are needed. No identical CDR3 amino acid sequences were found to be shared among expanded clones across subjects, suggesting that TCR-beta repertoires were private in all groups. In phylogenetic analysis, the repertoires of 18 of 34 MS patients grouped into a cluster of related CDR3 sequences, which suggests a possible signature at the repertoire level. TCR clonal expansion was highest in HAM/TSP patients and lowest in MS patients, with MS patients falling below even healthy controls.

To synthesize cDNA, template-switch 5'RACE was performed with a primer carrying a 10-nucleotide random unique molecular identifier so that each TCR transcript was tagged. Every sequencing run covered 15-18 subjects and yielded more than 160 million TCR-beta sequences. The RNeasy kit was used to extract total RNA. Using the KAPA Real-time Library Amplification kit, TCR-beta VDJ regions were amplified with primers for the TCR constant region and the 5'RACE anchor. Sample indexes and Illumina adaptors were added in a first PCR, after which library yield was increased in a second PCR. After Ampure bead purification, the TCR product of roughly 650 bp was size-selected on a 2% E-gel SizeSelection system. Before pooling, library quality was assessed on a Bioanalyzer, concentration was determined with Qubit, and library quantification was performed with the Kapa Library Quantification kit. An Illumina HiSeq 2500 was used to sequence the libraries paired-end at 2 x 150 bp. To increase sequence diversity, roughly 24-31% phiX was spiked into each library pool. As for the original processing: Quality-filtered reads were processed with the UMI-based MiGEC pipeline, which removed over 85% of raw TCR sequences during error correction. VDJ genes were aligned to IMGT germline references, and clonotypes were defined by unique CDR3 amino acid sequence plus V-J genes. Clonal expansion, Shannon diversity, and CDR3 relatedness (CalcPairwiseDistances, ClusterSamples) were evaluated with VDJtools, and phylogenetic trees were built with CLCbio workbench. Clones with at least 8 unique UMIs were defined as expanded, with this threshold being based on coefficient-of-variation modelling across technical triplicates. TCRdb itself trimmed the public reads at Q25 with fastp, ran MiXCR and retained productive beta chains. Duplicate CDR3 protein sequences are folded into a single record with the most common DNA and genes. The V and J calls come from TCRdb's annotation, not from the publication. The sample table records about 66,000 distinct CDR3 sequences; approximately 4.1% of these occur just once. 1% to 1.5% of the sample goes to the ten largest clones.

This clonotype was detected ten times or more. What antigen it recognizes has not been identified. One base away there is no much larger clone; base qualities are not given. For the unsorted PBMC libraries, 2 million PBMCs were stored in RNAlater at -80 degrees C until RNA extraction and were used to generate the libraries. Multiple sclerosis patients were enrolled in a US clinical protocol under which disease progression was evaluated by magnetic resonance imaging. Peripheral blood underwent Ficoll-Hypaque density gradient centrifugation to isolate PBMCs, which were then cryopreserved in liquid nitrogen. The germline V gene (reference sequence) gives CDR1 as DFQATT and CDR2 as SNEGSKA. Taken from cysteine to phenylalanine, the CDR3 has 14 residues. The kept DNA is CDR3 alone, 42 bases in frame from the first base. From V the trimming removes 1 base and from J it removes 12 bases, while the gene matches leave 9 bases of the junction unaccounted for.

Source material: PBMCs. Recombination linked TRBV20-1 to TRBJ2-4, and 10 junction bases match TRBD1. The sequence was collected from a man aged 25-45 years with multiple sclerosis. The CDR3 protein is CSARGTGTGVTQYF. The DNA sequence is TGCAGTGCTAGAGGCACGGGGACAGGGGTCACTCAGTACTTC.